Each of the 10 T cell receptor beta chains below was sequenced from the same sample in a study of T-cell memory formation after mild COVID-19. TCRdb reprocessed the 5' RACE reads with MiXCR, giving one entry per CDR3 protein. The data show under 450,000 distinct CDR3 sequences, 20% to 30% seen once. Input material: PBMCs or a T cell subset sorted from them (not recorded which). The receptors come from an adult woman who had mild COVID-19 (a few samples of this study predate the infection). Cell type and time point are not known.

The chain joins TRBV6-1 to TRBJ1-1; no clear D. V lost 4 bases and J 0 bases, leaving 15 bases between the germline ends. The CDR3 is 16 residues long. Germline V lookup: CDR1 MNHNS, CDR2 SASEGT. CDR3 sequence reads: CASSVQWGSMNTEAFF. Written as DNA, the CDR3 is TGTGCCAGCAGTGTCCAATGGGGTTCGATGAACACTGAAGCTTTCTTT.

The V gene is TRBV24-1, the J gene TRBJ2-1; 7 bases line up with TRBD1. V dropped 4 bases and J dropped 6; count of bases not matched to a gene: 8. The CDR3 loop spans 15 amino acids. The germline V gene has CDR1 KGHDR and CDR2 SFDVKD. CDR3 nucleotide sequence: TGTGCCACCAGTGACCCGACGGGACAGATCAATGAGCAGTTCTTC. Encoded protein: CATSDPTGQINEQFF.

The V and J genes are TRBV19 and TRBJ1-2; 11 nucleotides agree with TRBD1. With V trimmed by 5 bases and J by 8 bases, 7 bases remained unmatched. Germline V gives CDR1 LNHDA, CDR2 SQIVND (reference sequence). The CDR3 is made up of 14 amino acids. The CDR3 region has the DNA TGTGCCAGTAGTGTTTGGACAGGGGGCAGCGGCTACACCTTC. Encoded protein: CASSVWTGGSGYTF.

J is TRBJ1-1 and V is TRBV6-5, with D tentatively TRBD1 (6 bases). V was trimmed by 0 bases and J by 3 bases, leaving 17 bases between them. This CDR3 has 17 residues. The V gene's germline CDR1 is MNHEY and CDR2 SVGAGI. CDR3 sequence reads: CASSYSSGGDLDTEAFF. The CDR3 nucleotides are TGTGCCAGCAGTTACTCATCCGGGGGCGATTTGGACACTGAAGCTTTCTTT.

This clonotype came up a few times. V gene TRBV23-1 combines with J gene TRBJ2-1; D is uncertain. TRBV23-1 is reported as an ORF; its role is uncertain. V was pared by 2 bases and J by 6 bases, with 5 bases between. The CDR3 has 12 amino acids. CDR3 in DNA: TGCGCCAGCAGTCAACCGCCCAATGAGCAGTTCTTC. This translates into CASSQPPNEQFF.

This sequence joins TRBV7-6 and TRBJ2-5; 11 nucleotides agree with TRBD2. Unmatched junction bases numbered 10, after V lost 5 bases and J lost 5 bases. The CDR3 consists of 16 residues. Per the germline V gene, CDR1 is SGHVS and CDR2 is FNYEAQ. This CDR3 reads CASSLGTSGGRETQYF. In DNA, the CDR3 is TGTGCCAGCAGCCTCGGGACTAGCGGCGGTCGGGAGACCCAGTACTTC.

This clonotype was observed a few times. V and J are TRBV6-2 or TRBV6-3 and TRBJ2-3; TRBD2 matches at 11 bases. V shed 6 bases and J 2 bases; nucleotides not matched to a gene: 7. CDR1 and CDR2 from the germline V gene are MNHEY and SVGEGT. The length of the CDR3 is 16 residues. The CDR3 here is CASRERLAGNTDTQYF. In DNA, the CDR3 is TGTGCCAGCAGGGAAAGACTAGCGGGGAACACAGATACGCAGTATTTT.

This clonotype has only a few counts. For the CDR3, the DNA is TGTGCCAGCAGCTTGTCCGGCTTTCGAGGAGGTGAGCAGTTCTTC. Its translation: CASSLSGFRGGEQFF. The chain employs TRBV11-1 and TRBJ2-1, with D perhaps matching TRBD2 (5 bases). The CDR3 loop spans 15 amino acids. Germline values: CDR1 SGHAT, CDR2 FQDESV (reference sequence). The germline V and J ends were trimmed by 3 bases and 9 bases, with 18 bases remaining between them.

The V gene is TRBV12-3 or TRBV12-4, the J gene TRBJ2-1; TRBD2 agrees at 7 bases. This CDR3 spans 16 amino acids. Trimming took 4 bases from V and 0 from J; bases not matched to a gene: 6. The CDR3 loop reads CASSYPTSSSYNEQFF. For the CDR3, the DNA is TGTGCCAGCAGTTACCCGACTAGCTCCTCCTACAATGAGCAGTTCTTC.

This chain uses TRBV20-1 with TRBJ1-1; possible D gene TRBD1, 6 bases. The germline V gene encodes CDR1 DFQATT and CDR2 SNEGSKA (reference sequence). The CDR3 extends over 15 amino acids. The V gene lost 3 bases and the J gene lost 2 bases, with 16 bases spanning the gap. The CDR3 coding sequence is TGCAGTGCTAGCGAGAGCGGCAGGGGTAACACTGAAGCTTTCTTT. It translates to CSASESGRGNTEAFF.